This entry lists 13 T cell receptor beta chains sequenced from one sample in a study of blood T cell repertoires in COVID-19. The repertoire was sequenced with immunoSEQ multiplex PCR; TCRdb's copy has only in-frame clones and lacks some. The data contain approximately 140,000 clones, 88% of them seen just once; the ten biggest clones take up about 2.5%. Sample: peripheral blood. The receptors were gathered from a human donor with COVID-19, enrolled during active disease. The donor label of this sample is uncertain.

Only one count was recorded for this clone. The V gene is TRBV21-1, the J gene TRBJ1-2. TRBV21-1 is listed as a pseudogene. The CDR3 is 11 amino acids. The CDR3 bases are TGTGCCAGCAGCAAACGCGGCGGCTACACCTTC. It is translated as CASSKRGGYTF.

J is TRBJ1-1 and V is TRBV5-1; 7 nucleotides agree with TRBD1. Germline values: CDR1 SGHRS, CDR2 YFSETQ. The trim removed 0 bases at V and 1 base at J, leaving 3 bases unmatched. This CDR3 comprises 15 residues. The CDR3 loop reads CASSLGGGTNTEAFF. CDR3 bases: TGCGCCAGCAGCTTGGGAGGGGGCACGAACACTGAAGCTTTCTTT. The variable domain in full, completed from reference TRBV5-1 and TRBJ1-1, reads KAGVTQTPRYLIKTRGQQVTLSCSPISGHRSVSWYQQTPGQGLQFLFEYFSETQRNKGNFPGRFSGRQFSNSRSEMNVSTLELGDSALYLCASSLGGGTNTEAFFGQGTRLTVV.

The chain uses TRBV5-1 and TRBJ1-1, with D tentatively TRBD1 (6 bases). The CDR3 length is 15 residues. The V gene lost 4 bases and the J gene lost 1 base, with 14 bases spanning the gap. Germline-derived CDR1 and CDR2 are SGHRS and YFSETQ. The CDR3 region has the DNA TGCGCCAGCAGCATGTCCGGGACACCGAACACTGAAGCTTTCTTT. Its protein product is CASSMSGTPNTEAFF.

The chain combines TRBV19 with TRBJ1-6; 9 bases are shared with TRBD1. The J segment lost 8 bases and the V segment lost 3 bases, leaving 5 bases of the junction unmatched. From germline, CDR1 is LNHDA and CDR2 SQIVND (reference sequence). The CDR3 covers 15 residues. In DNA form, the CDR3 reads TGTGCCAGTAGTATGGGGGACAGGGAGTATTCACCCCTCCACTTT. Amino acids: CASSMGDREYSPLHF.

The rearrangement joins TRBV7-9 to TRBJ2-7; TRBD1 agrees at 8 bases. Trimming at V came to 5 bases and at J to 3 bases, leaving 9 bases not matched to a gene. The CDR3 is made up of 15 amino acids. Per germline, CDR1 SEHNR and CDR2 FQNEAQ (reference sequence). The DNA for the CDR3 is TGTGCCAGCAGCCCCCGGACAGGGAAAAGCTACGAGCAGTACTTC. This translates into CASSPRTGKSYEQYF.

For this clone: This CDR3 is also generated by other DNA sequences in the sample. CDR3: CASSLGSSYEQYF. In DNA form, the CDR3 reads TGTGCCAGCAGCCTAGGCAGCTCCTACGAGCAGTACTTC. This chain connects TRBV11-3 to TRBJ2-7; the D is unclear. CDR3 length equals 13 residues. Germline-derived CDR1 and CDR2 are SGHNT and YENEEA. Trimming stripped 5 bases from V and 0 bases from J, with 8 bases between. The full variable domain, rest sourced from reference TRBV11-3 and TRBJ2-7, is EAGVVQSPRYKIIEKKQPVAFWCNPISGHNTLYWYLQNLGQGPELLIRYENEEAVDDSQLPKDRFSAERLKGVDSTLKIQPAELGDSAVYLCASSLGSSYEQYFGPGTRLTVT.

The chain recombines TRBV2 with TRBJ2-2; 7 bases agree with TRBD1. The CDR3 has 14 amino acids. Germline CDR1 reads SNHLY; CDR2 reads FYNNEI. V trimming: 8 bases; J trimming: 7 bases; junction bases outside the gene matches: 10. DNA for the CDR3: TGTGCCAGCGGGCGGATAGGGGGCGGCGGGGAGCTGTTTTTT. Translating gives CASGRIGGGGELFF.

This sequence joins TRBV5-1 and TRBJ2-7, with D maybe TRBD1 (6 bases). The CDR3 is 16 residues long. Per germline, CDR1 SGHRS and CDR2 YFSETQ. V shed 1 base and J shed 0 bases, with 14 bases lying between them. The CDR3 region is CASSLLDQGSSYEQYF. CDR3 DNA sequence: TGCGCCAGCAGCTTGTTGGACCAGGGGTCCTCCTACGAGCAGTACTTC.

The rearrangement joins TRBV7-3 to TRBJ2-1; 12 bases are a match to TRBD2. V dropped 4 bases and J dropped 2; count of bases not matched to a gene: 6. This CDR3 contains 17 residues. The germline V gene encodes CDR1 SGHTA and CDR2 FQGTGA. CDR3 DNA: TGTGCCAGCAGCTCATCGACTAGCGGGGGAACCTACAATGAGCAGTTCTTC. It is translated as CASSSSTSGGTYNEQFF.

This chain connects TRBV29-1 to TRBJ2-7; TRBD2 matches 14 bases. The CDR3 totals 14 residues. The trim removed 7 bases at V and 2 bases at J, leaving 4 bases unmatched. Germline CDR1 is SQVTM and CDR2 is ANQGSEA. In DNA, the CDR3 is TGCAGCGCAGCGGGACTAGCGGGAGCCTACGAGCAGTACTTC. It codes for CSAAGLAGAYEQYF.

CDR3 in DNA: TGCGCCAGCAGCTCGGGGGGGTCGTCGGTCCTCCAAGAGACCCAGTACTTC. Protein sequence: CASSSGGSSVLQETQYF. This chain uses TRBV5-1 with TRBJ2-5, with 8 positions matching TRBD2. This CDR3 region has 17 residues. CDR1 is SGHRS, CDR2 YFSETQ, per germline. V gave up 3 bases and J gave up 1 base; unmatched junction bases: 11.

V and J are TRBV7-3 and TRBJ2-1, with TRBD1 matching 9 bases. V lost 5 bases and J lost 1; bases outside the gene matches: 3. Germline-derived CDR1 and CDR2 are SGHTA and FQGTGA. The length of the CDR3 is 15 residues. This chain's CDR3 is CASSPGQGSYNEQFF. The CDR3 nucleotides read TGTGCCAGCAGCCCAGGACAGGGGTCCTACAATGAGCAGTTCTTC.

V is TRBV4-2 and J is TRBJ2-3, with TRBD2 identical over 11 bases. Germline trimming cut 4 bases from V and 1 base from J; bases unmatched to any gene: 1. Germline V gene lookup returns CDR1 LGHNA and CDR2 YNFKEQ. The CDR3 has 15 amino acids. The CDR3 nucleotides are TGTGCCAGCAGCCTAGCGGGGGGGCGCACAGATACGCAGTATTTT. It encodes CASSLAGGRTDTQYF.